The subject of this entry is one T cell receptor beta chain. The data derive from a study of blood T cell repertoires in COVID-19. Germline V gene sequence: CDR1 SGHTA, CDR2 FQGNSA. The CDR3 sequence is 15 residues long. J lost 7 bases, V lost 3 bases, and 5 bases had no gene match. Source study methods: Reference gene primer amplification yielded estimated nucleated cell counts. Using immunoSEQ multiplex PCR, the repertoire was profiled, and TCRdb retains in-frame clones only, with some absent. V and J calls plus clone size are reproduced from that table; the DNA served to infer D and trimming. The table lists approximately 150,000 clones, about 83% of them singletons.

V is TRBV7-2 and J is TRBJ2-1; the match to TRBD2 covers 11 bases. The sequence derives from a woman aged 50 to 60 with active or convalescent COVID-19. Specimen: peripheral blood. The CDR3 region has the DNA TGTGCCAGCAGCTTTGTAGCGGGGGGGCGTAATGAGCAGTTCTTC. Amino acid sequence: CASSFVAGGRNEQFF.